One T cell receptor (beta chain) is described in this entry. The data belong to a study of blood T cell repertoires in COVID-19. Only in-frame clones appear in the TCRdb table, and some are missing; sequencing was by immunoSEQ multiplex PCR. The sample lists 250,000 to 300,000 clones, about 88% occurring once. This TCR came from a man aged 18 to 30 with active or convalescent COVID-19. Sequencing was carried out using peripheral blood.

This CDR3 reads CASSYITSPTENIQYF. CDR3 sequence (DNA): TGTGCCAGCAGTTATATCACTTCCCCCACGGAAAACATTCAGTACTTC. The gene calls are TRBV6-6 and TRBJ2-4; D remains unclear. The CDR3 covers 16 residues. CDR1 MNHNY and CDR2 SVGAGI come from the germline V gene (reference sequence). Trimming removed 3 bases from V and 5 bases from J, with 17 bases in between.